This T cell receptor beta chain originates from a study of persistence of HIV-infected CD4 T cells. Whole-study context: Suppressive ART had lasted a median of around eight years. Study observations and caveats: CMV- and Gag-responding cells had lower TCRbeta richness than CD3/CD28-responding cells.

A word on this clone: Its antigen is not known.

This was the immunoSEQ version 4 assay in survey mode. Using immunoSEQ multiplex PCR, the repertoire was profiled, and TCRdb retains in-frame clones only, with some absent. Here the sample spans some 30,000 clones, roughly 80% being singletons. Per germline, CDR1 SGHVS and CDR2 FQNEAQ. The CDR3 runs 15 residues. V shed 4 bases, J shed 9 bases, and the junction held 8 bases outside the gene matches. Lysates of CMV-infected fibroblasts at 10 ug/mL stimulated these cells. CD40L-negative CD69-negative CD45RO-high memory CD4+ T cells were sorted as populations depleted of antigen-responding cells. CD4+ T cell counts exceeded 400 cells/uL; CMV serology was positive.

This TCR was sampled from an adult woman with HIV who was CMV-seropositive. The sequencing here drew on CD4+ T cells sorted from PBMCs after roughly 18-hour stimulation, taken from a patient who received antiretroviral therapy. This rearrangement joins TRBV7-8 to TRBJ1-6, with 8 nucleotides matching TRBD1. DNA of the CDR3: TGTGCCAGCAGCTCCACGACAGGGGTGGGTTCACCCCTCCACTTT. Translated: CASSSTTGVGSPLHF.